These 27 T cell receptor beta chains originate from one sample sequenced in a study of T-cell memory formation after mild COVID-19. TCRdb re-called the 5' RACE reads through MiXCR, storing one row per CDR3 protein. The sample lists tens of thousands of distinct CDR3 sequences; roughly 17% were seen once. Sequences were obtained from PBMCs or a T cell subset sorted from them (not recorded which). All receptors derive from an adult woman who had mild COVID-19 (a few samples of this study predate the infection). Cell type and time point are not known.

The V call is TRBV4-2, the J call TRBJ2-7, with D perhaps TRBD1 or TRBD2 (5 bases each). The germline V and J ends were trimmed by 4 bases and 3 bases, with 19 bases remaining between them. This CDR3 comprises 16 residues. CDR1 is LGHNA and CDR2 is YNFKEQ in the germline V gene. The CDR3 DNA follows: TGTGCCAGCAGCCCTTACTCCCCGGGACCGAGCTACGAGCAGTACTTC. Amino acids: CASSPYSPGPSYEQYF.

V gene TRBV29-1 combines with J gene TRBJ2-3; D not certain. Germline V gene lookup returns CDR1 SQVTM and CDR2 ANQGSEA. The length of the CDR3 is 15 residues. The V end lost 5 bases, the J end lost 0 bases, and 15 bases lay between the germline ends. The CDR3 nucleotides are TGCAGCGTTATCTTCGGGTCTCCTAGCACAGATACGCAGTATTTT. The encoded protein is CSVIFGSPSTDTQYF.

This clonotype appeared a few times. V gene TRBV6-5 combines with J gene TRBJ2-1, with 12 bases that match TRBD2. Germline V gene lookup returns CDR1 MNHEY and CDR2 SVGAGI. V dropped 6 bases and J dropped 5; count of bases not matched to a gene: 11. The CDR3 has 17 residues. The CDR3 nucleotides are TGTGCCAGCAGCATAACCCTAGCGGGGGGGCTCGACAATGAGCAGTTCTTC. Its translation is CASSITLAGGLDNEQFF.

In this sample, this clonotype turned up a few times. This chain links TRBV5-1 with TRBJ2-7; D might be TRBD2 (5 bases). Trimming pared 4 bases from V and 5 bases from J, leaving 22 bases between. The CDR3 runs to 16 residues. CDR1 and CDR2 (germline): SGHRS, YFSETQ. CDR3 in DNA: TGCGCCAGCAGCCGTGAGCCGGGATCTCAGTTACACGAGCAGTACTTC. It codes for CASSREPGSQLHEQYF. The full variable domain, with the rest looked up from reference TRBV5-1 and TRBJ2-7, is KAGVTQTPRYLIKTRGQQVTLSCSPISGHRSVSWYQQTPGQGLQFLFEYFSETQRNKGNFPGRFSGRQFSNSRSEMNVSTLELGDSALYLCASSREPGSQLHEQYFGPGTRLTVT.

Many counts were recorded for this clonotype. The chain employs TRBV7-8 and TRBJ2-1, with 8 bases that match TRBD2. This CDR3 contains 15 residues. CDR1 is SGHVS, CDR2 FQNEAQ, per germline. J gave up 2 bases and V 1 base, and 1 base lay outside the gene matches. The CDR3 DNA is TGTGCCAGCAGCTTAGAGGGACTAGCCTACAATGAGCAGTTCTTC. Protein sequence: CASSLEGLAYNEQFF. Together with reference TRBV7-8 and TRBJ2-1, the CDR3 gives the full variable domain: GAGVSQSPRYKVAKRGQDVALRCDPISGHVSLFWYQQALGQGPEFLTYFQNEAQLDKSGLPSDRFFAERPEGSVSTLKIQRTQQEDSAVYLCASSLEGLAYNEQFFGPGTRLTVL.

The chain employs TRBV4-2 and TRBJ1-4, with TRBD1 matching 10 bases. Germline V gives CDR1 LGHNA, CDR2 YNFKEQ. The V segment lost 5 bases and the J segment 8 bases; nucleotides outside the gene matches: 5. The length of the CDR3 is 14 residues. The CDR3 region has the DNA TGTGCCAGCAGCTTAGGGACAGGGGAAGAAAAACTGTTTTTT. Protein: CASSLGTGEEKLFF.

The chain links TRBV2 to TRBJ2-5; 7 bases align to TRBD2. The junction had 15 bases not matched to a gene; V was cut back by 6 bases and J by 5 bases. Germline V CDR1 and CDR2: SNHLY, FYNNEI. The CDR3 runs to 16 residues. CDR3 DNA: TGTGCCAGCAGCGAACGAGGGACTACCATTTTTGAGACCCAGTACTTC. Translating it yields CASSERGTTIFETQYF.

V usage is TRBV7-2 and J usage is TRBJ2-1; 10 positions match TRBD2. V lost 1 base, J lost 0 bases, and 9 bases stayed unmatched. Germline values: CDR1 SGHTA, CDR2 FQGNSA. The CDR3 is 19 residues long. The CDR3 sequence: CASSLEGAGLAVSYNEQFF. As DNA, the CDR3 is TGTGCCAGCAGCTTAGAGGGGGCAGGACTAGCGGTCTCCTACAATGAGCAGTTCTTC.

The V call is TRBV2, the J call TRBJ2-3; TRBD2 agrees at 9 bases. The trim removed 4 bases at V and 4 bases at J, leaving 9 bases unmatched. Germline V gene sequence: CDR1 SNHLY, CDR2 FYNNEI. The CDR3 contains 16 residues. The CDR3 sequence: CASSGPGGLAPDTQYF. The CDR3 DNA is TGTGCCAGCAGTGGGCCTGGGGGACTAGCTCCAGATACGCAGTATTTT.

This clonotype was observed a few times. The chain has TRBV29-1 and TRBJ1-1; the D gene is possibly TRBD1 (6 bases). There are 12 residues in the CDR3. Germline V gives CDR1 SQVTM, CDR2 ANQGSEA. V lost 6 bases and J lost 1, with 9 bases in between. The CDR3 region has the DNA TGCAGCGTGACAGGTCAGAACACTGAAGCTTTCTTT. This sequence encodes CSVTGQNTEAFF.

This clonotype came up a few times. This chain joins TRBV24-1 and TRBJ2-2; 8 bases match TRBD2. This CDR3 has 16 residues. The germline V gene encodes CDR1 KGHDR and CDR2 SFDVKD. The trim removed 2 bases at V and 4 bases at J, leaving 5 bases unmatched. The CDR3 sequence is CATSDWSSGSTGELFF. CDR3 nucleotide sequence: TGTGCCACCAGTGATTGGTCGAGCGGGAGCACCGGGGAGCTGTTTTTT.

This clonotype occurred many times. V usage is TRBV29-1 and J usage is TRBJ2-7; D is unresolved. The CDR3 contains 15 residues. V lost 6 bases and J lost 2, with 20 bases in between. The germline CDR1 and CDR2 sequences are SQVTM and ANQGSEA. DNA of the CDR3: TGCAGCGTCGGCAAGAGTGTCTTGGAACCCTACGAGCAGTACTTC. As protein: CSVGKSVLEPYEQYF.

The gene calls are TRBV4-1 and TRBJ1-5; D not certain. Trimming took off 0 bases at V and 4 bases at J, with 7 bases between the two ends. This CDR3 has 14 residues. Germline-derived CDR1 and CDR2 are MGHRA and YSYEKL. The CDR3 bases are TGCGCCAGCAGCCAAGAGGAGGGAAATCAGCCCCAGCATTTT. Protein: CASSQEEGNQPQHF.

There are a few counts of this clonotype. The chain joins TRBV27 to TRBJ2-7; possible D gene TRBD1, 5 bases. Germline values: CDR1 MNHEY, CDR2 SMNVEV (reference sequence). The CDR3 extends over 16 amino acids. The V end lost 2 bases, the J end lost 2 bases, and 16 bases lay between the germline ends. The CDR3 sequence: CASSLSLPETAYEQYF. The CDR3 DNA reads TGTGCCAGCAGTTTAAGTTTACCCGAGACAGCCTACGAGCAGTACTTC.

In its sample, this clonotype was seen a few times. DNA for the CDR3: TGCAGCGCCGGAATAGCGGGGGACTACAATGAGCAGTTCTTC. As protein: CSAGIAGDYNEQFF. The gene calls are TRBV29-1 and TRBJ2-1, with 9 positions matching TRBD2. The CDR3 is 14 amino acids. Trimming removed 7 bases from V and 3 bases from J; junction bases left unmatched: 7. The germline V gene encodes CDR1 SQVTM and CDR2 ANQGSEA.

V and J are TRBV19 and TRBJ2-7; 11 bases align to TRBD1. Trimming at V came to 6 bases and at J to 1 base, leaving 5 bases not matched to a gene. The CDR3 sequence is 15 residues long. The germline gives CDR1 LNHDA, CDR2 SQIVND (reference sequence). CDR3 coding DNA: TGTGCCAGTAGACCCGGGACAGGGGGTTCCTACGAGCAGTACTTC. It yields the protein CASRPGTGGSYEQYF.

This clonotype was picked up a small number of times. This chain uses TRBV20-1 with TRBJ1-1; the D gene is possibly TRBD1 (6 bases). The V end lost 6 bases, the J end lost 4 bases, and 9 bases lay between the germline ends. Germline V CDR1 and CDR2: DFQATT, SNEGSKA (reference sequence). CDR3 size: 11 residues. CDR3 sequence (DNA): TGCAGTGCCACGGGGGCCACTGAAGCTTTCTTT. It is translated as CSATGATEAFF.

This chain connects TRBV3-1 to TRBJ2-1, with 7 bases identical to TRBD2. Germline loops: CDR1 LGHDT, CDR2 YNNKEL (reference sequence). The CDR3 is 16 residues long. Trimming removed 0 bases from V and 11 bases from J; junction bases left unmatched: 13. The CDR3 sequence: CASSQESSGAAWKQFF. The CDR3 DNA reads TGTGCCAGCAGCCAAGAGTCCAGCGGGGCCGCCTGGAAGCAGTTCTTC.

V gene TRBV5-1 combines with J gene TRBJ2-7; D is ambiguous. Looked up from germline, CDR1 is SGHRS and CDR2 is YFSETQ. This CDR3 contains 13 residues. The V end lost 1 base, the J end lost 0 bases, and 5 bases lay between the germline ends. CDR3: CASSLYGSYEQYF. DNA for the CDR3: TGCGCCAGCAGCTTGTACGGCTCCTACGAGCAGTACTTC.

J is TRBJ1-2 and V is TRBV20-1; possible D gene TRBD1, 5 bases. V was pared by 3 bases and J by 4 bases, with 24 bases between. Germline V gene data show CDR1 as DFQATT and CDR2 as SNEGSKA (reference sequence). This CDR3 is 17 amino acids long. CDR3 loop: CSARSQQGASRLYGYTF. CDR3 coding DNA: TGCAGTGCTAGGTCCCAGCAGGGAGCATCACGGCTCTATGGCTACACCTTC.

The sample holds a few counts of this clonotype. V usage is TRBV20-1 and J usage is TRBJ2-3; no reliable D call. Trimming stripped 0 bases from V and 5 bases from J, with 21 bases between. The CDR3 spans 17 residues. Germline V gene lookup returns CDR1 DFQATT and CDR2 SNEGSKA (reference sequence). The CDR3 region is CSARDEILSPRGDTQYF. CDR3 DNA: TGCAGTGCTAGAGATGAAATACTATCACCCCGCGGAGATACGCAGTATTTT.

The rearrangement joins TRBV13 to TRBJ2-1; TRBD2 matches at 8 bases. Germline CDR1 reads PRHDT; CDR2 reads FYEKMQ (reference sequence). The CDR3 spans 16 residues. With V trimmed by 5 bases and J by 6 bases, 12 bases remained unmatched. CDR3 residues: CASSPYRVAGFNEQFF. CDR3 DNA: TGTGCCAGCAGCCCCTACAGGGTAGCGGGATTCAATGAGCAGTTCTTC.

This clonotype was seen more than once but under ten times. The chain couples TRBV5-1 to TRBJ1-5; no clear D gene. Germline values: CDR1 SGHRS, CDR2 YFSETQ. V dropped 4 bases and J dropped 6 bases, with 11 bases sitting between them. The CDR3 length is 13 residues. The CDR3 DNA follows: TGCGCCAGCAGCCCAGAAGGGATTCAGCCCCAGCATTTT. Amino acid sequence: CASSPEGIQPQHF.

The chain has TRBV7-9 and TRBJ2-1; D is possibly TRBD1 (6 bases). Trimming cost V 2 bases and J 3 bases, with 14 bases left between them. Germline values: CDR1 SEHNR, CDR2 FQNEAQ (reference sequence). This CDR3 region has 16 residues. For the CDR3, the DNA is TGTGCCAGCAGCTTATCCAAGGGGGAAAACTACAATGAGCAGTTCTTC. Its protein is CASSLSKGENYNEQFF.

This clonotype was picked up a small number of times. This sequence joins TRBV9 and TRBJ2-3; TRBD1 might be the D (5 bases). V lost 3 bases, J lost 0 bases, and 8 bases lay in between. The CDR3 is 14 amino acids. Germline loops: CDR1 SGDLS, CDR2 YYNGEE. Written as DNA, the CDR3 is TGTGCCAGCAGCGAAGCAGGGAGCACAGATACGCAGTATTTT. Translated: CASSEAGSTDTQYF.

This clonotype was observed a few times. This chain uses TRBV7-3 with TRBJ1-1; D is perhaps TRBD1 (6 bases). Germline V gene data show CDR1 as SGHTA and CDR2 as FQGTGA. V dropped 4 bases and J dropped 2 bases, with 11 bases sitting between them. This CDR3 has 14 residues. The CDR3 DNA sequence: TGTGCCAGCAGCTCGGGACACCAAAACACTGAAGCTTTCTTT. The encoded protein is CASSSGHQNTEAFF.

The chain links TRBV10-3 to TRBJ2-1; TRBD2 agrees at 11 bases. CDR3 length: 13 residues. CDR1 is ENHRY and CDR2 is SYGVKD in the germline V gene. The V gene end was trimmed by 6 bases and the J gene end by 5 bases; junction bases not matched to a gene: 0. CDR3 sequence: CAIRLAGDNEQFF. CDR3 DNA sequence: TGTGCCATCAGACTAGCGGGAGACAATGAGCAGTTCTTC.